This T cell receptor beta chain was obtained from a study of shared clonotypes between healthy human individuals. The protocol was immunoSEQ multiplex PCR, while the TCRdb copy is restricted to in-frame clones and leaves out a portion. The table has around 1.1 million clones, about 80% seen once. Broader study findings: Clonotypes not shared had lower generation probabilities than those common to all four donors.

As for this clone: Its specificity is not known.

The germline V and J ends were trimmed by 1 base and 6 bases, with 15 bases remaining between them. CDR3 length: 15 residues. The germline V gene encodes CDR1 MNHEY and CDR2 SVGAGI. Sample: memory CD4+ T cells from PBMCs. Subset specified: CD45RA-negative fraction. The sequence came from a man younger than 35 in good health. Some clones in this sample may be carry-over from other donors' samples. The chain links TRBV6-5 to TRBJ1-1; D unclear. For the CDR3, the DNA is TGTGCCAGCAGTTACTGGCGGGGAAGGAAGTCTGAAGCTTTCTTT. The encoded protein is CASSYWRGRKSEAFF.